The rows below give T cell receptor beta chains drawn from one sample of a study of T-cell reconstitution after alpha-beta-depleted transplantation in children. TCRdb used MiXCR to reprocess the PCR reads, holding one entry per CDR3 protein. In the table there are about 210,000 distinct CDR3 sequences, under 20% of which are singletons. The source material was PBMCs, mostly from graft donor cells, sampled 360 days after TCRalphabeta/CD19-depleted stem cell transplant. Receptor source: a male patient aged 2-15 years who had a stem cell transplant for acute lymphoblastic leukemia, so the T cells may come from the graft donor. Both conserved end residues are part of each CDR3. The D gene is left open where the match is weak. Size tells how often a clone was seen (once, few, many) or the class of an expanded clone, and some rows leave it out.

d_gene	v_gene	abundance	j_gene	CDR3aa	CDR3nt
TRBD1	TRBV18	-	TRBJ1-1	CASSLPTGFAEAFF	TGTGCCAGCTCACTTCCGACAGGGTTCGCTGAAGCTTTCTTT
-	TRBV5-1	-	TRBJ2-1	CASSWGYLGDNEQFF	TGCGCCAGCAGCTGGGGATATCTGGGAGACAATGAGCAGTTCTTC
TRBD1	TRBV6-2/TRBV6-3	-	TRBJ2-7	CASGQGAIEQYF	TGTGCCAGTGGACAGGGGGCGATCGAGCAGTACTTC
-	TRBV24-1	-	TRBJ2-1	CATSGNRGSSYNEQFF	TGTGCCACCAGTGGAAACCGGGGGAGCTCCTACAATGAGCAGTTCTTC
-	TRBV15	once	TRBJ2-6	CATSPPLVGANVLTF	TGTGCCACCAGTCCCCCTCTCGTTGGGGCCAACGTCCTGACTTTC
-	TRBV5-1	-	TRBJ2-3	CASSLAVGTTDTQYF	TGCGCCAGCAGCTTGGCGGTAGGGACGACAGATACGCAGTATTTT
TRBD1	TRBV5-1	-	TRBJ1-2	CASSPMGQGYGYTF	TGCGCCAGCAGCCCGATGGGACAGGGGTATGGCTACACCTTC
TRBD1	TRBV15	few	TRBJ1-1	CATSRDHGSGGTEAFF	TGTGCCACCAGCAGAGATCACGGTTCAGGGGGCACTGAAGCTTTCTTT
TRBD2	TRBV20-1	few	TRBJ2-1	CSAHEGPSGAF	TGCAGTGCCCACGAGGGGCCTAGCGGGGCTTTC
TRBD2	TRBV7-2	few	TRBJ2-3	CASSLRRSGGQKDTQYF	TGTGCCAGCAGCTTAAGGCGGAGCGGGGGGCAGAAAGATACGCAGTATTTT
-	TRBV12-3/TRBV12-4	few	TRBJ1-2	CASSLARQFYGYTF	TGTGCCAGCAGTTTAGCGCGGCAGTTCTATGGCTACACCTTC
-	TRBV5-5	few	TRBJ2-1	CASSLAWDEQFF	TGTGCCAGCAGCTTGGCCTGGGATGAGCAGTTCTTC
-	TRBV7-9	many	TRBJ2-7	CASSLFPPGRTYEQYF	TGTGCCAGCAGCTTATTCCCCCCGGGCAGAACTTACGAGCAGTACTTC
-	TRBV4-3	-	TRBJ2-3	CASSQEIRGFGTDTQYF	TGCGCCAGCAGCCAAGAAATCCGGGGGTTCGGCACAGATACGCAGTATTTT
-	TRBV6-8	-	TRBJ2-3	CASSFRDEWDTQYF	TGTGCCAGCAGTTTTCGGGACGAATGGGATACGCAGTATTTT
TRBD2	TRBV4-1	-	TRBJ2-3	CASSQRVSGATSSTDTQYF	TGCGCCAGCAGCCAAAGAGTAAGCGGGGCTACATCTAGCACAGATACGCAGTATTTT
TRBD1	TRBV9	-	TRBJ2-7	CASSIRDRVGGEQYF	TGTGCCAGCAGCATCAGGGACAGGGTAGGAGGGGAGCAGTACTTC
-	TRBV28	-	TRBJ1-1	CAGRKQGGNTEAFF	TGTGCCGGCCGGAAACAGGGTGGGAACACTGAAGCTTTCTTT
TRBD1	TRBV29-1	many	TRBJ2-1	CSVSMTGLGEQFF	TGCAGCGTGAGCATGACAGGGCTGGGAGAGCAGTTCTTC
-	TRBV20-1	few	TRBJ1-2	CSARDPRESLYGYTF	TGCAGTGCTAGAGATCCTAGAGAAAGCCTCTATGGCTACACCTTC
TRBD2	TRBV10-3	-	TRBJ2-7	CAISGKRGGHNFEQYF	TGTGCCATCAGTGGAAAACGGGGGGGCCACAATTTCGAGCAGTACTTC
-	TRBV6-5	-	TRBJ2-6	CASSYRRMATGANVLTF	TGTGCCAGCAGTTACAGACGGATGGCGACAGGGGCCAACGTCCTGACTTTC
TRBD1	TRBV7-8	-	TRBJ2-2	CASSQGQGATGELFF	TGTGCCAGCAGCCAAGGACAGGGGGCCACCGGGGAGCTGTTTTTT
-	TRBV24-1	-	TRBJ2-6	CATSDSVSGANVLTF	TGTGCCACCAGTGATTCCGTCTCTGGGGCCAACGTCCTGACTTTC
TRBD1	TRBV6-1	few	TRBJ1-1	CASTLTGGGTEAFF	TGTGCCAGCACCTTGACAGGGGGAGGCACTGAAGCTTTCTTT
TRBD2	TRBV15	-	TRBJ2-1	CATSRGGGNNEQFF	TGTGCCACCAGCAGAGGCGGGGGTAACAATGAGCAGTTCTTC
-	TRBV7-2	few	TRBJ2-1	CASSLGVAGKQFF	TGTGCCAGCAGCTTAGGAGTCGCGGGGAAACAGTTCTTC
-	TRBV2	few	TRBJ2-5	CASSGQDLEPQYF	TGTGCCAGCAGTGGACAGGACCTGGAGCCCCAGTACTTC
-	TRBV12-3/TRBV12-4	-	TRBJ2-6	CASSQGGSGANVLTF	TGTGCCAGCAGTCAGGGAGGCTCTGGGGCCAACGTCCTGACTTTC
TRBD1	TRBV29-1	-	TRBJ2-5	CSVTGGGGQETQYF	TGCAGCGTAACAGGGGGCGGGGGCCAAGAGACCCAGTACTTC
-	TRBV18	-	TRBJ2-7	CASSPNGDNYEQYF	TGTGCCAGCTCACCCAACGGGGATAACTACGAGCAGTACTTC
TRBD1	TRBV5-1	few	TRBJ2-7	CASSWTGTGVWFPYEQYF	TGCGCCAGCAGCTGGACGGGGACAGGGGTTTGGTTCCCCTACGAGCAGTACTTC
-	TRBV7-2	-	TRBJ1-5	CASSPTSGQHQPQHF	TGTGCCAGCAGCCCTACCTCAGGACAGCATCAGCCCCAGCATTTT
TRBD1	TRBV25-1	-	TRBJ2-2	CASTDDREPNTGELFF	TGTGCCAGCACCGACGACAGGGAACCGAACACCGGGGAGCTGTTTTTT
TRBD1	TRBV6-5	few	TRBJ2-7	CASSLRTGVPYEQYF	TGTGCCAGCAGTTTAAGGACAGGGGTCCCCTACGAGCAGTACTTC
TRBD1	TRBV7-2	-	TRBJ2-6	CASSRDSAHPGANVLTF	TGTGCCAGCAGCCGGGACAGTGCTCACCCCGGGGCCAACGTCCTGACTTTC
-	TRBV7-8	few	TRBJ2-5	CASSLNGGLETQYF	TGTGCCAGCAGCTTAAACGGCGGGCTCGAGACCCAGTACTTC
-	TRBV20-1	few	TRBJ2-2	CSARVEFRGNTGELFF	TGCAGTGCTAGAGTAGAGTTTAGGGGGAACACCGGGGAGCTGTTTTTT
-	TRBV29-1	-	TRBJ1-2	CSVDSGGNGYTF	TGCAGCGTTGATTCTGGGGGAAATGGCTACACCTTC
TRBD1	TRBV5-1	-	TRBJ1-1	CASSSRGANTEAFF	TGCGCCAGCAGTTCCAGGGGGGCGAACACTGAAGCTTTCTTT
TRBD1	TRBV7-2	few	TRBJ1-5	CASSLGQINQPQHF	TGTGCCAGCAGCCTGGGACAGATCAATCAGCCCCAGCATTTT
-	TRBV29-1	-	TRBJ1-3	CSAWRGASSGNTIYF	TGCAGCGCGTGGCGGGGGGCAAGCTCTGGAAACACCATATATTTT
-	TRBV19	few	TRBJ2-2	CASSIEELATGELFF	TGTGCCAGTAGTATAGAGGAACTAGCTACCGGGGAGCTGTTTTTT
-	TRBV7-9	-	TRBJ2-1	CASTDNGYNEQFF	TGTGCCAGCACTGATAATGGGTACAATGAGCAGTTCTTC
-	TRBV7-8	-	TRBJ2-2	CASSETGELFF	TGTGCCAGCAGCGAAACCGGGGAGCTGTTTTTT
-	TRBV28	few	TRBJ2-5	CASSFPQRWETQYF	TGTGCCAGCAGTTTTCCCCAGCGTTGGGAGACCCAGTACTTC
-	TRBV7-8	few	TRBJ2-7	CASSLAVRTESYEQYF	TGTGCCAGCAGCTTAGCGGTCCGGACAGAATCCTACGAGCAGTACTTC
TRBD1	TRBV4-3	few	TRBJ2-7	CASSQDTGGSYEQYF	TGCGCCAGCAGCCAAGACACAGGGGGGAGCTACGAGCAGTACTTC
TRBD1	TRBV6-1	few	TRBJ1-6	CASSRKAGGNSPLHF	TGTGCCAGCAGTCGAAAAGCAGGGGGGAATTCACCCCTCCACTTT
-	TRBV6-5	-	TRBJ1-5	CASSLGSPDQPQHF	TGTGCCAGCAGTTTAGGGTCCCCCGATCAGCCCCAGCATTTT
-	TRBV24-1	many	TRBJ2-2	CATSALGVEAGELFF	TGTGCCACCAGTGCCTTAGGGGTAGAGGCCGGGGAGCTGTTTTTT
TRBD1	TRBV6-2/TRBV6-3	few	TRBJ2-7	CASIQGGPTSYEQYF	TGTGCCAGCATCCAAGGGGGCCCAACCTCCTACGAGCAGTACTTC
-	TRBV9	-	TRBJ2-1	CASSVGQTDVDEQFF	TGTGCCAGCAGCGTAGGACAGACAGACGTCGATGAGCAGTTCTTC